This T cell receptor (beta chain) was recorded in a study of T-cell reconstitution after alpha-beta-depleted transplantation in children. Whole-study results and caveats: By one year post-transplant, T-cell counts and diversity largely arose from T cells that were newly produced.

Germline V gene lookup returns CDR1 MDHEN and CDR2 SYDVKM. This CDR3 has 14 residues. The ends were cut back, 6 bases at V and 2 bases at J, with 13 bases in the middle. As for this clonotype: Antigen: not known.

For TCRbeta, the library was prepared with unique molecular identifiers. One entry per CDR3 protein, called by TCRdb with MiXCR from the PCR reads. The sample consists of 500,000 or so distinct CDR3 sequences, about an eighth of them appearing once. The TCR was taken from a female patient between 2 and 15 years old who had a stem cell transplant for aplastic anemia, so the T cells may come from the graft donor. This chain uses TRBV28 with TRBJ1-1; D unresolved. This specimen consisted of PBMCs, mostly from graft donor cells, obtained 180 days after TCRalphabeta/CD19-depleted stem cell transplant. The CDR3 loop reads CASRQGRLNTEAFF. For the CDR3, the DNA is TGTGCCAGCAGGCAAGGACGTCTTAACACTGAAGCTTTCTTT.